The rows below give T cell receptor beta chains drawn from one sample of a study of shared clonotypes between healthy human individuals. TCRdb's table, derived via immunoSEQ multiplex PCR, lists solely in-frame clones and lacks some. The sample has over a million clones; around 74% are singletons. Input material: memory CD4+ T cells sorted from blood. Receptors originate from a man aged 18 to 30 in good health. The CDR3 runs from the conserved cysteine through the conserved F or W. The D gene is left open where the match is weak. Where a row states a size, it is once, few, many or the class of an expanded clone; other rows omit it.

v_gene	abundance	j_gene	d_gene	CDR3nt	CDR3aa
TRBV6-1	NA	TRBJ2-3	TRBD2	TGTGCCAGCAGTGGGGACCCACTAGCGGGAGGCATGGATACGCAGTATTTT	CASSGDPLAGGMDTQYF
TRBV6-1	NA	TRBJ2-3	NA	TGTGCCAGCAGTGAAGTCCCCCCTACGCAGTATTTT	CASSEVPPTQYF
TRBV2	NA	TRBJ2-1	NA	TGTGCCAGCACCCCAATTAATTATATATCCTACAATGAGCAGTTCTTC	CASTPINYISYNEQFF
TRBV7-2	NA	TRBJ2-4	TRBD2	TGTGCCAGCAGCCAGCGGATAGCGGGAGCCAAAAACATTCAGTACTTC	CASSQRIAGAKNIQYF
TRBV19	many	TRBJ2-7	TRBD1	TGTGCCAGTAGTGGACAGGGCTACGAGCAGTACTTC	CASSGQGYEQYF
TRBV7-2	NA	TRBJ2-7	NA	TGTGCCAGCAGCTTAGAGGCTCGCTACGAGCAGTACTTC	CASSLEARYEQYF
TRBV5-6	NA	TRBJ2-7	TRBD2	TGTGCCAGCAGCTTAGGAGCGGGGGGTCTCTACGAGCAGTACTTC	CASSLGAGGLYEQYF
TRBV28	NA	TRBJ2-7	NA	TGTGCCAGCAGTCCCCGCTGGGGATATAATTTTACGGACGAGCAGTACTTC	CASSPRWGYNFTDEQYF
TRBV19	NA	TRBJ2-4	NA	TGTGCCAGTTCCAAGACAGGTTCCGCCAAAAACATTCAGTACTTC	CASSKTGSAKNIQYF
TRBV19	NA	TRBJ1-2	NA	TGTGCCAGCACCATCGTAAGGGGCCCTAACTATGGCTACACCTTC	CASTIVRGPNYGYTF
TRBV7-9	NA	TRBJ1-4	TRBD1	TGTGCCAGCAGCTCCGGGCAGGGGGCAACTAATGAAAAACTGTTTTTT	CASSSGQGATNEKLFF
TRBV19	NA	TRBJ2-5	NA	TGTGCCAGTAGTGAACAGGGTGTTGAGACCCAGTACTTC	CASSEQGVETQYF
TRBV7-3	NA	TRBJ2-5	NA	TGTGCCAGCAGCTTAAGTGGGGAGCGAGAAGAGACCCAGTACTTC	CASSLSGEREETQYF
TRBV27	NA	TRBJ2-2	NA	TGTGCCAGCAGCCTTCGGGCTACCGGGGAGCTGTTTTTT	CASSLRATGELFF
TRBV6-1	NA	TRBJ2-3	NA	TGTGCCAGCAGTGAGACAGGGAGGACGCAGTATTTT	CASSETGRTQYF
TRBV11-2	few	TRBJ2-2	NA	TGTGCCAGCAGCTTAGGGCAGGACCTCGGGGAGCTGTTTTTT	CASSLGQDLGELFF
TRBV20-1	NA	TRBJ1-1	NA	TGCAGTGCTAGACTGAACACTGAAGCTTTCTTT	CSARLNTEAFF
TRBV5-4	NA	TRBJ1-4	TRBD1	TGTGCCAGCAGCGTGACCGGGACAGCTTTTAATGAAAAACTGTTTTTT	CASSVTGTAFNEKLFF
TRBV7-6	NA	TRBJ2-7	TRBD1	TGTGCCAGCAGCCGGGAACAGGGGGCGATGTACGAGCAGTACTTC	CASSREQGAMYEQYF
TRBV10-2	NA	TRBJ2-6	TRBD1	TGCGCCAGCAGCTCCCGGGACAGGCATTCTGGGGCCAACGTCCTGACTTTC	CASSSRDRHSGANVLTF
TRBV6-4	NA	TRBJ1-1	NA	TGTGCCAGCAGTGCCCAAGGGGGGGGGAACACTGAAGCTTTCTTT	CASSAQGGGNTEAFF
TRBV4-1	NA	TRBJ2-7	NA	TGCGCCAGCAGCCGTGACAGAATCGGCGAGCAGTACTTC	CASSRDRIGEQYF
TRBV29-1	NA	TRBJ2-3	TRBD2	TGCAGCGTTGAAGATAGGACTAGCCGGGTAGATACGCAGTATTTT	CSVEDRTSRVDTQYF
TRBV6-5	NA	TRBJ1-5	NA	TGTGCCAGCAGTTACTCGACGGGTAGCAATCAGCCCCAGCATTTT	CASSYSTGSNQPQHF
TRBV18	NA	TRBJ2-2	NA	TGTGCCAGCTCACCACCGTTGGTTTCTACCGGGGAGCTGTTTTTT	CASSPPLVSTGELFF
TRBV18	NA	TRBJ1-4	TRBD1	TGTGCCAGCTCAACGGGACAGCCAACTAATGAAAAACTGTTTTTT	CASSTGQPTNEKLFF
TRBV30	NA	TRBJ2-7	NA	TGTGCCTGGAGTGTTCTGGGACTGATCTACGAGCAGTACTTC	CAWSVLGLIYEQYF
TRBV28	NA	TRBJ1-1	NA	TGTGCCAGCAGTTTACTACGGGCGAACACTGAAGCTTTCTTT	CASSLLRANTEAFF
TRBV30	NA	TRBJ2-1	NA	TGTGCCTGGACCAGAACCCTCTATGCGCGGAATGAGCAGTTCTTC	CAWTRTLYARNEQFF
TRBV7-4	once	TRBJ2-3	NA	TGTGCCAGCCGACCGTCAGAGGGTGGTCCTAGCACAGATACGCAGTATTTT	CASRPSEGGPSTDTQYF
TRBV15	NA	TRBJ2-5	NA	TGTGCCACCAGCAGACCCACCGAGACCCAGTACTTC	CATSRPTETQYF
TRBV7-2	NA	TRBJ2-2	NA	TGTGCCAGCAGCTTGAGGAGGAACACCGGGGAGCTGTTTTTT	CASSLRRNTGELFF
TRBV5-1	once	TRBJ2-4	NA	TGCGCCAGCAGCTTGGGACGGGAGATAGCCAAAAACATTCAGTACTTC	CASSLGREIAKNIQYF
TRBV10-3	NA	TRBJ2-2	NA	TGTGCCATCAGTGAGTCAGCCCGGGACACCGGGGAGCTGTTTTTT	CAISESARDTGELFF
TRBV16	NA	TRBJ1-4	TRBD1	TGTGCCAGCAGGCCGACCAGGGGGCTAAGTGAAAAACTGTTTTTT	CASRPTRGLSEKLFF
TRBV10-3	NA	TRBJ2-1	NA	TGTGCCATCAGTGAGTCGATAGGGCGGGGGCAGTCCTACAATGAGCAGTTCTTC	CAISESIGRGQSYNEQFF
TRBV5-1	NA	TRBJ2-5	NA	TGCGCCAGCAGCTTTAGGGAGACCCAGTACTTC	CASSFRETQYF
TRBV5-1	NA	TRBJ1-4	NA	TGCGCCAGCAGCTTGGGTCCCCCACGAGGGGTAGGGTCTGAAAAACTGTTTTTT	CASSLGPPRGVGSEKLFF
TRBV30	NA	TRBJ1-1	NA	TGTGCCTGGAGTGCCTGGGAGAACACTGAAGCTTTCTTT	CAWSAWENTEAFF
TRBV6-5	few	TRBJ2-7	NA	TGTGCCAGCAGTTACTCCGTGTACGGGCAGCAGTACTTC	CASSYSVYGQQYF
TRBV4-1	NA	TRBJ2-7	NA	TGCGCCAGCAGCCAGATATTGAACCTAAAACCCTACGAGCAGTACTTC	CASSQILNLKPYEQYF
TRBV7-2	NA	TRBJ1-4	TRBD1	TGTGCCAGCAGCCGCTCAGGGGGAAGGACAACTAATGAAAAACTGTTTTTT	CASSRSGGRTTNEKLFF
TRBV19	few	TRBJ2-7	NA	TGTGCCAGTAGTACGGCAGACTTGTCCGAGCAGTACTTC	CASSTADLSEQYF